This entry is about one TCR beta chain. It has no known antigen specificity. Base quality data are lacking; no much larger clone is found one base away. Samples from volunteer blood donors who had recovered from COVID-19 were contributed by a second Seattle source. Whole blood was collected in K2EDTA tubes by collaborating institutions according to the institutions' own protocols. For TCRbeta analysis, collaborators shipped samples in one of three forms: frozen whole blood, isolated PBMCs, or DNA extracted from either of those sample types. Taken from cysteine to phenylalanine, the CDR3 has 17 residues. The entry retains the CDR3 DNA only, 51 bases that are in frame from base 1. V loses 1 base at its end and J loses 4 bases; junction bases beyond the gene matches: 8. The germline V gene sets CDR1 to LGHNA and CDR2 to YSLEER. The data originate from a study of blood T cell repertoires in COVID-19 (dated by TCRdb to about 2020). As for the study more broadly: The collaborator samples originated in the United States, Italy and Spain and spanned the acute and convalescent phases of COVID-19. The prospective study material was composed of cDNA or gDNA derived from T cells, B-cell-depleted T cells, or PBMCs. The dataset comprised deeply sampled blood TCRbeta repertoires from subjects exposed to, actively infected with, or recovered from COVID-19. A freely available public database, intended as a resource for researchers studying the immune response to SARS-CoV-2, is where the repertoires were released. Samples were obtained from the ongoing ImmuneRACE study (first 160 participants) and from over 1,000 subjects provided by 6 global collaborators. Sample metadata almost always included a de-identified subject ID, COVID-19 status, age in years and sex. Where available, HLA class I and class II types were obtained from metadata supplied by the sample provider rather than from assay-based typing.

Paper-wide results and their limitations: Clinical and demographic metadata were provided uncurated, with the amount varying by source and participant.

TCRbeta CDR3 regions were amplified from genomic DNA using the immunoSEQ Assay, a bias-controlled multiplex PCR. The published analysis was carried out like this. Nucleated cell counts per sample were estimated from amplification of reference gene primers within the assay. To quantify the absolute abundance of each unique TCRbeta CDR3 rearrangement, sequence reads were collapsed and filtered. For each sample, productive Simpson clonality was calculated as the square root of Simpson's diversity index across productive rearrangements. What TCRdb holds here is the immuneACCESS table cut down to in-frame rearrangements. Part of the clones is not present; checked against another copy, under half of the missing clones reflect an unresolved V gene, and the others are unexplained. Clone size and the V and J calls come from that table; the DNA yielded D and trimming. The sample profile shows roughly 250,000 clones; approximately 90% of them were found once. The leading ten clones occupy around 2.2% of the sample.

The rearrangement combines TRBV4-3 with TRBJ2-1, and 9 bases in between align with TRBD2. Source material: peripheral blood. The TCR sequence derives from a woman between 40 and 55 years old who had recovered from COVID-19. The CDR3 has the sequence CASSQGFATSGYNEQFF. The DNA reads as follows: TGCGCCAGCAGCCAAGGTTTTGCGACTAGCGGATACAATGAGCAGTTCTTC.